This T cell receptor (beta chain) was obtained from a study of beta chain features in type 1 diabetes. Study observations and caveats: Among all four CD4+ subsets, Type 1 diabetes patients had TCRB CDR3s that were moderately but significantly shorter. The study found fewer insertions and more deletions at VDJ junctions in type 1 diabetes patients. Patients showed naive, central memory and Treg TCRB repertoires that appeared more similar than those of healthy donors. Equally in patients and controls, PCR might preferentially amplify shorter templates.

This clone has more than one count but fewer than ten. Its antigen is undetermined. The entirety of the isolated RNA underwent reverse transcription, so expressed TCRB transcripts were sequenced. Using immunoSEQ multiplex PCR, the repertoire was profiled, and TCRdb retains in-frame clones only, with some absent. The sample holds 95,000 to 150,000 clones, about 17% seen once. The CDR3 runs to 15 residues. Based on CD45RO/CCR7/CD25/CD127/CD95/CD27, CD4+ regulatory, stem cell-like memory, naive and central memory cells were sorted. The chain carries TRBV21-1 and TRBJ2-7. TRBV21-1 is marked as a pseudogene. The material sequenced was central memory CD4+ T cells from blood. The source is a young man with type 1 diabetes. The CDR3 protein is CASSKARHWGYEQYF. The CDR3 region has the DNA TGTGCCAGCAGCAAAGCGCGACATTGGGGCTACGAGCAGTACTTC.